This T cell receptor (beta chain) is from a study of T cells in Graves' hyperthyroidism and ophthalmopathy. The CDR3 loop spans 12 amino acids. Germline V CDR1 and CDR2: SGHTA, FQGTGA. A note on this clonotype: A junction boundary mismatches the germline segment, possibly from a read error.

Amplification of TCR beta CDR3 regions used RNA as the template. Using the HTBI primer set, a first-round RT-PCR was run on the TCR CDR3. Using its own MiXCR run on the multiplex PCR reads, TCRdb lists one record per CDR3 protein. The top ten clones hold around a fifth of a sample with a few hundred thousand distinct CDR3 sequences, about 45% of them seen once. The genes are TRBV7-3 and TRBJ2-7; 9 positions match TRBD2. The origin of this receptor is an adult woman with Graves' disease, either hyperthyroidism or ophthalmopathy (not recorded which). The specimen was peripheral blood or thyroid tissue (not recorded which). In DNA form, the CDR3 reads TGTGCCAGCAGCTGGGGGACTAGCCCACTCAACTTC. Translating gives CASSWGTSPLNF. The whole variable domain, remainder taken from reference TRBV7-3 and TRBJ2-7, is GAGVSQTPSNKVTEKGKYVELRCDPISGHTALYWYRQSLGQGPEFLIYFQGTGAADDSGLPNDRFFAVRPEGSVSTLKIQRTERGDSAVYLCASSWGTSPLNFGPGTRLTVT.